This T cell receptor (beta chain) appears in the sequencing data of a study of T cell repertoires in cytomegalovirus infection. A single record per CDR3 protein comes from TCRdb applying MiXCR to the reads. The sample yields some 700,000 distinct CDR3 sequences, about 30% seen once. There are 14 residues in the CDR3. Between the trimmed V and J ends, which lost 6 bases and 4 bases, there was a span of 18 bases. Germline V gene data show CDR1 as DFQATT and CDR2 as SNEGSKA (reference sequence). With regard to this clonotype: Its matching antigen is unknown.

The clonotype comes from a human donor in good health (CMV status not recorded). Some clones in this sample may be carry-over from other donors' samples. The chain has TRBV20-1 and TRBJ1-1; D is ambiguous. The sequencing used cultured PBMCs, collected from culture after CMV antigen stimulation. The CDR3 nucleotides read TGCAGTGCGACACTTGGGCCCCCCGGCACTGAAGCTTTCTTT. This translates into CSATLGPPGTEAFF.